The entry that follows covers one T cell receptor (beta chain) sequence. V lost 5 bases to trimming and J lost 5 bases; unmatched junction nucleotides: 9. There are 15 residues in the CDR3. CDR1 is SEHNR and CDR2 is FQNEAQ in the germline V gene (reference sequence). This specimen belongs to a study of control samples from healthy donors and cancer patients. Generated by immunoSEQ multiplex PCR, the TCRdb table keeps only in-frame clones and is missing some. The sample yields about 180,000 clones, around 94% seen once. This clonotype originated in a man aged 25 to 45 in good health. Sequenced input: blood. This chain joins TRBV7-9 and TRBJ1-3; 7 nucleotides agree with TRBD1. In DNA, the CDR3 is TGTGCCAGCAGCCTAGGATTGGGACAGAGAAACACCATATATTTT. Its translation: CASSLGLGQRNTIYF.